This T cell receptor beta chain was identified during a study of blood T cells in healthy people across ages. A second roughly 7 to 12 cycle PCR used barcoded and J-beta primers. TCRdb ran MiXCR on the 5' RACE reads and lists one entry per CDR3 protein. The data show about 1.5 million distinct CDR3 sequences, with roughly 45% seen just once and 7.9% held by the top ten. V lost 3 bases, J lost 10 bases, and 15 bases lay in between. CDR1 MDHEN and CDR2 SYDVKM come from the germline V gene. This CDR3 is 13 amino acids long. The chain links TRBV28 to TRBJ1-1; maybe TRBD1 (6 bases). The receptor comes from a woman younger than 30 in good health. Material for sequencing was blood. CDR3 region: CASSFSSGGSAFF. DNA for the CDR3: TGTGCCAGCAGTTTTAGTTCGGGGGGCTCAGCTTTCTTT.